These 4 T cell receptor beta chains were sequenced from one sample in a study of cytomegalovirus exposure and HLA in healthy donors. Primers for the PCR totalled 60 Vbeta and 13 Jbeta. TCRdb keeps only in-frame clones here, not all; method: immunoSEQ multiplex PCR. Of roughly 120,000 clones listed, 70% to 80% are singletons. Sequenced material: PBMCs. These receptors originate from a man aged 50 to 60 in good health and CMV-seronegative.

V gene TRBV4-1 combines with J gene TRBJ1-5; D is unresolved. Trimming left V 3 bases short and J 7 bases short, with 13 bases between. The CDR3 is 14 residues long. CDR1 and CDR2 from the germline V gene are MGHRA and YSYEKL. The DNA of the CDR3 is TGCGCCAGCAGCCAGCGGCGGGAGGGCCAGCCCCAGCATTTT. It specifies CASSQRREGQPQHF.

The chain couples TRBV7-3 to TRBJ2-7; 9 bases map to TRBD2. J gave up 8 bases and V 6 bases, and 8 bases lay outside the gene matches. The CDR3 has 13 amino acids. Germline CDR1 reads SGHTA; CDR2 reads FQGTGA. The CDR3 nucleotides are TGTGCCAGCAGTAAGGAGCGGGGGGAAAAGCAGTACTTC. Protein sequence: CASSKERGEKQYF.

The genes are TRBV6-5 and TRBJ1-5; D remains unclear. The V gene lost 4 bases and the J gene lost 1 base, with 14 bases spanning the gap. Germline assignment: CDR1 MNHEY and CDR2 SVGAGI. The CDR3 loop spans 16 amino acids. The CDR3 sequence is CASSSLPAGSNQPQHF. In nucleotides, the CDR3 is TGTGCCAGCAGTTCCCTCCCGGCGGGGAGCAATCAGCCCCAGCATTTT.

The CDR3 loop is CATSTRDRSNEKLFF. The CDR3 nucleotides are TGTGCCACCTCTACTCGGGACAGATCTAATGAAAAACTGTTTTTT. V is TRBV15 and J is TRBJ1-4; 7 positions agree with TRBD1. V lost 8 bases, J lost 3 bases, and 9 bases stayed unmatched. CDR1 LNHNV and CDR2 YYDKDF come from the germline V gene (reference sequence). The CDR3 extends over 15 amino acids.